The 20 T cell receptor beta chains presented below share a single source sample, sequenced in a study of shared clonotypes between healthy human individuals (dated by TCRdb to 2020 to 2021). The method was the immunoSEQ multiplex PCR assay. As stored in TCRdb, this immuneACCESS dataset retains in-frame rearrangements with V and J assigned. A fraction of the clones does not appear; measured against another copy, unresolved V genes explain less than half of the discrepancy, and the remainder lacks a known reason. Here the sample has a few million clones; 80% to 95% occur a single time. The ten largest clones take up about 0.41% of the sample. Sequenced sample: naive CD4+ T cells from PBMCs. The cell subset or site label, read with the paper, signifies: CD45RA+ positively selected. Receptors originate from a man in his late teens or twenties in good health. Some clones in this sample may be carry-over from other donors' samples.

The chain combines TRBV29-1 with TRBJ2-5; 12 nucleotides match TRBD1. Germline CDR1 and CDR2: SQVTM and ANQGSEA. J lost 1 base, V lost 6 bases, and 12 bases had no gene match. The CDR3 spans 17 residues. DNA of the CDR3: TGCAGCGTGGGGTTCATTAGGGACAGGGGGCCCCAAGAGACCCAGTACTTC. This gives the protein CSVGFIRDRGPQETQYF.

This clone was seen once. The V call is TRBV2, the J call TRBJ1-5, with 7 nucleotides matching TRBD1. V dropped 6 bases and J dropped 6; count of bases not matched to a gene: 11. Looked up from germline, CDR1 is SNHLY and CDR2 is FYNNEI. The CDR3 runs to 15 residues. DNA of the CDR3: TGTGCCAGCAGGAACCGGGACAGCGTAAGTCAGCCCCAGCATTTT. It encodes CASRNRDSVSQPQHF.

This rearrangement joins TRBV18 to TRBJ2-7, with TRBD1 identical over 9 bases. Germline V gene lookup returns CDR1 KGHSH and CDR2 LQKENI. There are 15 residues in the CDR3. Trimming removed 4 bases from V and 7 bases from J; junction bases left unmatched: 11. The DNA for the CDR3 is TGTGCCAGCTCACGGTCGGGACAGGGACTCCGGGAGCAGTACTTC. This encodes CASSRSGQGLREQYF. The variable domain in full, with the rest retrieved from reference TRBV18 and TRBJ2-7, is NAGVMQNPRHLVRRRGQEARLRCSPMKGHSHVYWYRQLPEEGLKFMVYLQKENIIDESGMPKERFSAEFPKEGPSILRIQQVVRGDSAAYFCASSRSGQGLREQYFGPGTRLTVT.

The chain couples TRBV21-1 to TRBJ1-1. TRBV21-1 is a documented pseudogene. There are 14 residues in the CDR3. The CDR3 DNA follows: TGTGCCAGCAGCCCCCACGGGAGGGGCACTGAAGCTTTCTTT. Translation gives CASSPHGRGTEAFF.

The chain joins TRBV25-1 to TRBJ1-1; possible D gene TRBD1, 6 bases. V was pared by 2 bases and J by 11 bases, with 18 bases between. CDR3 length equals 14 residues. CDR1 is MGHDK, CDR2 SYGVNS, per germline. In nucleotides, the CDR3 is TGTGCCAGCAGTGAAACAGGGCGCGCCGTGGGCGCTTTCTTT. The encoded protein is CASSETGRAVGAFF.

CDR3: CASNGQGYKTEKLFF. The CDR3 DNA reads TGTGCCAGCAACGGACAGGGGTATAAGACTGAAAAACTGTTTTTT. The chain couples TRBV6-1 to TRBJ1-4, with 9 bases matching TRBD1. This CDR3 contains 15 residues. CDR1 is MNHNS and CDR2 is SASEGT in the germline V gene. V gave up 7 bases and J gave up 7 bases; unmatched junction bases: 10.

In DNA, the CDR3 is TGTGCCAGCAGCAAGGAGTTGCGTAGGGCGGGAGCGTCCTACAATGAGCAGTTCTTC. It translates to CASSKELRRAGASYNEQFF. The rearrangement joins TRBV21-1 to TRBJ2-1; TRBD2, the table's D call, was not compared with the DNA. TRBV21-1 is shown as a pseudogene. The CDR3 sequence is 19 residues long.

This sequence joins TRBV7-2 and TRBJ1-4; TRBD1 aligns across 8 bases. The trim removed 5 bases at V and 0 bases at J, leaving 14 bases unmatched. This CDR3 region has 19 residues. Looked up from germline, CDR1 is SGHTA and CDR2 is FQGNSA. The CDR3 bases are TGTGCCAGCAGCCTCTGGACAGGGAGGATAAGGGCAACTAATGAAAAACTGTTTTTT. Amino acid sequence: CASSLWTGRIRATNEKLFF.

This clone has only one observation. This chain links TRBV7-9 with TRBJ1-2; TRBD1 is a possible D gene (6 bases). The CDR3 covers 14 residues. Looked up from germline, CDR1 is SEHNR and CDR2 is FQNEAQ (reference sequence). V gave up 0 bases and J gave up 4 bases, with 9 bases separating them. This CDR3 reads CASSLAGASYGYTF. CDR3 DNA sequence: TGTGCCAGCAGCTTAGCGGGGGCTAGCTATGGCTACACCTTC.

The chain employs TRBV7-9 and TRBJ2-7; D is unresolved. V lost 4 bases, J lost 3 bases, and 13 bases lay in between. CDR1 and CDR2 (germline): SEHNR, FQNEAQ (reference sequence). CDR3 size: 14 residues. CDR3 sequence: CASSSLFMGYEQYF. Here the CDR3 DNA reads TGTGCCAGCAGCTCGCTTTTTATGGGCTACGAGCAGTACTTC. Looking up the rest from reference TRBV7-9 and TRBJ2-7 gives the full variable domain: DTGVSQNPRHKITKRGQNVTFRCDPISEHNRLYWYRQTLGQGPEFLTYFQNEAQLEKSRLLSDRFSAERPKGSFSTLEIQRTEQGDSAMYLCASSSLFMGYEQYFGPGTRLTVT.

V usage is TRBV18 and J usage is TRBJ1-4; D is undetermined. This CDR3 is built from 12 residues. Germline CDR1 and CDR2: KGHSH and LQKENI. The V end lost 2 bases, the J end lost 5 bases, and 3 bases lay between the germline ends. In DNA form, the CDR3 reads TGTGCCAGCTCACCAGGGAATGAAAAACTGTTTTTT. Translated: CASSPGNEKLFF.

The gene calls are TRBV30 and TRBJ2-7; 9 nucleotides align to TRBD1. Trimming cost V 5 bases and J 7 bases; bases outside gene matches: 6. Germline CDR1 GTSNPN, CDR2 SVGIG (reference sequence). This CDR3 has 12 residues. The CDR3 DNA reads as TGTGCCTGGGAACAGGGGGCGCGGGAGCAGTACTTC. As protein: CAWEQGAREQYF.

Remarks on this clone: The sample holds other DNA sequences that translate to the same CDR3. This chain joins TRBV18 and TRBJ2-5, with D tentatively TRBD1 (6 bases). This CDR3 has 13 amino acids. Between the trimmed V and J ends, which lost 4 bases and 0 bases, there was a span of 6 bases. Germline CDR1 reads KGHSH; CDR2 reads LQKENI. In DNA, the CDR3 is TGTGCCAGCTCACGGACAGACCAAGAGACCCAGTACTTC. Its translation: CASSRTDQETQYF.

The chain links TRBV2 to TRBJ1-5; TRBD1 is a possible D gene (5 bases). The CDR3 consists of 15 residues. The germline V and J ends were trimmed by 8 bases and 0 bases, with 14 bases remaining between them. The germline V gene encodes CDR1 SNHLY and CDR2 FYNNEI. The CDR3 protein is CASRPQEYSNQPQHF. In nucleotides, the CDR3 is TGTGCCAGCCGACCACAGGAGTATAGCAATCAGCCCCAGCATTTT. Looking up the rest from reference TRBV2 and TRBJ1-5 gives the full variable domain: EPEVTQTPSHQVTQMGQEVILRCVPISNHLYFYWYRQILGQKVEFLVSFYNNEISEKSEIFDDQFSVERPDGSNFTLKIRSTKLEDSAMYFCASRPQEYSNQPQHFGDGTRLSIL.

The gene calls are TRBV11-2 and TRBJ2-3; D unresolved. CDR1 and CDR2 (germline): SGHAT, FQNNGV. Between the trimmed V and J ends, which lost 0 bases and 4 bases, there was a span of 8 bases. This CDR3 has 14 amino acids. The CDR3 is CASSLDRVADTQYF. The CDR3 region has the DNA TGTGCCAGCAGCTTAGATAGAGTCGCAGATACGCAGTATTTT.

The V gene is TRBV29-1, the J gene TRBJ2-1; 12 nucleotides agree with TRBD2. The V gene end was trimmed by 6 bases and the J gene end by 6 bases; junction bases not matched to a gene: 3. The CDR3 has 13 residues. CDR1 and CDR2 (germline): SQVTM, ANQGSEA. The CDR3 sequence is CSVGTSGSNEQFF. CDR3 in DNA: TGCAGCGTCGGGACTAGCGGGTCCAATGAGCAGTTCTTC.

Comments on this clone: Other DNA sequences from this sample encode an identical CDR3 as well. V and J are TRBV30 and TRBJ1-5; no firm D call. This CDR3 contains 15 residues. Germline CDR1 and CDR2: GTSNPN and SVGIG (reference sequence). The V end lost 0 bases, the J end lost 0 bases, and 9 bases lay between the germline ends. This CDR3 is CAWSVRGNSNQPQHF. In DNA form, the CDR3 reads TGTGCCTGGAGTGTTCGCGGGAATAGCAATCAGCCCCAGCATTTT.

The chain employs TRBV4-3 and TRBJ2-7; 8 bases align to TRBD2. CDR3 length: 17 amino acids. Losses at the gene ends were 5 bases for V and 0 bases for J; bases not matched to a gene: 12. Germline V CDR1 and CDR2: LGHNA, YSLEER. This CDR3 reads CASSLRDVGGGSYEQYF. CDR3 in DNA: TGCGCCAGCAGCTTAAGAGATGTCGGGGGGGGCTCCTACGAGCAGTACTTC.

The gene calls are TRBV6-1 and TRBJ1-2; D uncertain. With 11 bases removed from V and 9 bases from J, the gap between germline ends came to 28 bases. CDR3 length: 15 residues. The germline CDR1 and CDR2 sequences are MNHNS and SASEGT. CDR3: CAGHNPNDGAYRYTF. CDR3 nucleotide sequence: TGTGCCGGCCACAACCCGAACGATGGTGCTTATCGCTACACCTTC.

The genes are TRBV6-6 and TRBJ2-7, with 13 positions matching TRBD2. The length of the CDR3 is 16 residues. V gave up 5 bases and J gave up 5 bases; unmatched junction bases: 9. Germline CDR1 MNHNY, CDR2 SVGAGI (reference sequence). DNA for the CDR3: TGTGCCAGCAGTGCCCCGGGACTAGCGGGATCCAACGAGCAGTACTTC. Its translation is CASSAPGLAGSNEQYF.